One sample yielded the 12 T cell receptor beta chains listed below, sequenced in a study of blood T cell repertoires in COVID-19. Sequencing was performed with immunoSEQ multiplex PCR; in TCRdb, only in-frame clones are kept and a portion is missing. This sample carries some 39,000 clones, 65% to 80% of them seen once, and the ten largest clones take about 29%. Sequenced material: peripheral blood. These receptors originate from a man of 80 years or more with acute or convalescent COVID-19.

V usage is TRBV7-9 and J usage is TRBJ1-2; possible D gene TRBD1, 6 bases. V was clipped by 1 base and J by 8 bases, with 14 bases between them. This CDR3 region has 14 residues. Germline V gene lookup returns CDR1 SEHNR and CDR2 FQNEAQ (reference sequence). The CDR3, as DNA: TGTGCCAGCAGCTTAGTCAGGGGTGGTGGCGGCTACACCTTC. Its protein is CASSLVRGGGGYTF.

This rearrangement joins TRBV9 to TRBJ1-4; 10 bases fit TRBD1. CDR1 SGDLS and CDR2 YYNGEE come from the germline V gene. J lost 7 bases, V lost 0 bases, and 6 bases had no gene match. The CDR3 has 16 residues. Here the CDR3 reads CASSVDPGQGIEKLFF. CDR3 DNA: TGTGCCAGCAGCGTAGACCCGGGACAGGGGATTGAAAAACTGTTTTTT.

CDR3 protein: CASSQGREANTEAFF. The DNA for the CDR3 is TGTGCCAGCAGCCAAGGGAGGGAGGCGAACACTGAAGCTTTCTTT. The J gene is TRBJ1-1, the V gene TRBV14, with D unresolved. Trimming pared 1 base from V and 1 base from J, leaving 10 bases between. The CDR3 consists of 15 residues. Germline assignment: CDR1 SGHDN and CDR2 FVKESK.

V usage is TRBV2 and J usage is TRBJ2-1; TRBD2 matches at 8 bases. The V gene end was trimmed by 6 bases and the J gene end by 7 bases; junction bases not matched to a gene: 11. The CDR3 totals 15 residues. Germline V lookup: CDR1 SNHLY, CDR2 FYNNEI. This chain's CDR3 is CASSVESGSGNEQFF. CDR3 bases: TGTGCCAGCAGCGTCGAAAGCGGGAGCGGAAATGAGCAGTTCTTC.

The chain employs TRBV7-2 and TRBJ1-6; 10 positions agree with TRBD1. In germline, CDR1 is SGHTA, CDR2 FQGNSA. Germline trimming cut 2 bases from V and 10 bases from J; bases unmatched to any gene: 8. The CDR3 sequence is 16 residues long. DNA for the CDR3: TGTGCCAGCAGCTTACTACTATTGGGACAGGGGTCACCCCTCCACTTT. Amino acid sequence: CASSLLLLGQGSPLHF.

The chain is built from TRBV7-3 and TRBJ1-1; D remains ambiguous. The V gene's germline CDR1 is SGHTA and CDR2 FQGTGA. CDR3 length: 13 residues. Deletions cut 3 bases from V and 1 base from J, with 6 bases between. CDR3 residues: CASSLQANTEAFF. For the CDR3, the DNA is TGTGCCAGCAGCTTGCAAGCGAACACTGAAGCTTTCTTT.

In this sample, this clone turned up once. The chain links TRBV6-1 to TRBJ1-2, with 10 bases that match TRBD1. The ends lost 1 base at V and 2 bases at J; junction bases unmatched: 10. The CDR3 consists of 18 residues. Germline V gene sequence: CDR1 MNHNS, CDR2 SASEGT. The CDR3 spells CASSEVGTGASLNYGYTF. The CDR3 DNA sequence: TGTGCCAGCAGTGAAGTCGGGACAGGGGCTTCTTTAAACTATGGCTACACCTTC.

V gene TRBV11-2 combines with J gene TRBJ1-1, with D uncertain. Trimming shortened V by 5 bases and J by 5 bases, and 9 bases separated the two germline ends. Germline V gives CDR1 SGHAT, CDR2 FQNNGV. The CDR3 spans 12 residues. The CDR3 loop is CASSHPGTEAFF. CDR3 nucleotide sequence: TGTGCCAGCAGCCATCCGGGGACTGAAGCTTTCTTT.

The chain combines TRBV7-2 with TRBJ1-1; TRBD1 aligns across 7 bases. The CDR3 has 14 residues. Trimming took 5 bases from V and 2 from J; bases not matched to a gene: 5. The germline CDR1 and CDR2 sequences are SGHTA and FQGNSA. This chain's CDR3 is CASSPGGRNTEAFF. CDR3 in DNA: TGTGCCAGCAGCCCAGGGGGGAGAAACACTGAAGCTTTCTTT.

The genes are TRBV28 and TRBJ2-7; D is possibly TRBD1 (6 bases). The V gene lost 2 bases and the J gene lost 3 bases, with 14 bases spanning the gap. The germline V gene encodes CDR1 MDHEN and CDR2 SYDVKM. The CDR3 sequence is 15 residues long. The CDR3 region is CASSLPGTRLYEQYF. CDR3 sequence (DNA): TGTGCCAGCAGTTTACCCGGGACACGACTCTACGAGCAGTACTTC.

The chain has TRBV30 and TRBJ1-6; the D gene is possibly TRBD1 (5 bases). This CDR3 contains 12 residues. Looked up from germline, CDR1 is GTSNPN and CDR2 is SVGIG (reference sequence). The V and J ends lost 3 bases and 6 bases respectively, with 6 bases between them. CDR3 DNA sequence: TGTGCCTGGAGCCAGGGTAATTCACCCCTCCACTTT. Translated, it gives CAWSQGNSPLHF.

CDR3 protein: CASSRILRGNYSPLHF. DNA of the CDR3: TGTGCCAGCAGTCGTATCCTCAGGGGGAACTATTCACCCCTCCACTTT. J is TRBJ1-6 and V is TRBV28; 7 bases map to TRBD1. This CDR3 comprises 16 residues. The V gene's germline CDR1 is MDHEN and CDR2 SYDVKM. V dropped 5 bases and J dropped 8; count of bases not matched to a gene: 12.